This record covers a single T cell receptor (beta chain). This clonotype counts as large (0.1 to 1%). Nothing much larger sits one base from this clone, and base qualities are not available. The CDR3 has 13 amino acids, counting the end cysteine and phenylalanine. This entry keeps only the CDR3 DNA: 39 bases, framed from base 1. The germline V gene gives CDR1 as SGHTA and CDR2 as FQGNSA. V gives up 5 bases and J gives up 3 bases, and the segment between their germline ends measures 10 bases. After labeling with CellTrace CFSE, PBMCs were cultured for 6 days in RPMI containing about 7.6% human serum along with peptide pools, each at 1 ug/mL. On a BD FACSAria, proliferating CD4 T cells were sorted without fixation as live CD56-CD19-CD16-CD3+CD4+ CFSE-low cells. The enrolled adults were healthy, and microneutralization screening showed them to be seronegative for ZIKV, JEV, YFV, DENV and WNV. Samples were obtained from a phase 1, double-blinded, randomized, placebo-controlled trial of an alum-adjuvanted Zika purified-inactivated virus (ZPIV) vaccine. Peripheral blood mononuclear cells were isolated by standard procedure and were kept frozen in liquid nitrogen until use.

Library construction relied on 5' RACE. Before sequencing, the TCRbeta libraries were pooled in amounts proportional to the number of cells sorted for each library. Total RNA from sorted cells was extracted with RNAzol RT, and cDNA was made with an oligo(dT) primer and a template-switching oligo. The TCRbeta V-CDR3-J region was PCR-amplified with Kapa HiFi using a SMARTer oligo primer and a TCRbeta constant-region primer. Illumina adaptors and sample-specific index barcodes were added in a second PCR, followed by HighPrep bead cleanup and Bioanalyzer confirmation of a band of roughly 650 bp. Sequencing of the libraries was done on an Illumina MiSeq using 2x151 bp paired-end reads. As for the original processing: An in-house Java program demultiplexed the reads, while MiXCR assigned TCRbeta annotations and counted clonotypes. Repertoire overlap was assessed with Morisita-Horn indices from the R package vegan, and UPGMA clustering and Circos plots of recurring clonotypes were generated. Shannon diversity and richness were normalized to the highest possible value given the input cell numbers, yielding values from 0 to 1. CDR3beta sequences were aligned using MUSCLE, distances were calculated using SeqinR, and multidimensional scaling was plotted in R. The public reads were reanalyzed by TCRdb: fastp trimming at Q25, MiXCR alignment, in-frame beta chains only. Rows are combined by CDR3 protein, so each entry shows the most common genes and DNA. TCRdb's processing, not the authors', yielded these V and J calls. This sample's table lists approximately 50 distinct CDR3 sequences.

The entry originates in a study of Japanese encephalitis immunity and Zika vaccine responses (dated by TCRdb to about 2021). Study-wide context: Each included participant got alum-adjuvanted ZPIV three times, at weeks 0, 4 and 28, with every dose being 5.0 ug. About a dozen participants were given two doses of JEV vaccine (IXIARO) 28 days apart, two to three months before the first ZPIV dose. Before ZPIV, over eleven participants got a single dose of YFV vaccine (YF-VAX), while fewer than ten participants were flavivirus-naive. Several representative participants per pre-vaccination group were picked for TCR sequencing, using samples from week 52 and from week 0, the point after pre-vaccination but before ZPIV. TCR repertoires from three flavivirus-naive individuals were additionally analyzed at weeks 2, 6 and 52 after the start of ZPIV vaccination. For stimulation, either ZIKV structural-protein peptide pools divided into flavivirus-conserved and non-conserved sets were used, or JEV or YFV peptides matching the pre-vaccination. ZIKV peptides were 15-mers overlapping by 11 residues, selected for NetMHCpan/NetMHCII-predicted epitopes with affinity below 50 nM. The study tested whether prior Japanese encephalitis virus (JEV) or yellow fever virus (YFV) vaccination shaped CD4 T cell responses to the Zika vaccine.

The study at large found these results: Samples were clustered by participant, with no similarity observed between individuals, suggesting that no public TCRs were detected. Repertoire similarity across time-points and stimulations was higher in JEV-pre-vaccinated donors than in YFV-pre-vaccinated donors, indicating more clonotypes shared between ZIKV and JEV stimulation. CD8 T cell responses to ZIKV peptide pools were of very low magnitude and seen in only a few individuals. In JEV-pre-vaccinated donors, the repertoire richness of CD4 T cells responding to conserved ZIKV epitopes decreased significantly after ZPIV. Rather than the whole vaccinated cohort, the analysis covered just a subset of trial participants, namely those who received three doses and had adequate samples. The individual peptides behind the cross-reactive responses were not identified because limits on sample size made peptide-pool deconvolution impossible.

This chain is built from TRBV7-2 and TRBJ1-1; the D segment cannot be called with confidence. The clonotype comes from an adult woman who received an inactivated Zika virus vaccine. The sample consisted of antigen-activated CD4+ T cells from blood, cultured, taken during a Zika inactivated vaccine study. The CDR3 protein sequence reads: CASSGRMHTEAFF. The bases are TGTGCCAGCAGCGGCAGGATGCACACTGAAGCTTTCTTT.